A single sample gave rise to the 26 T cell receptor beta chains below, sequenced in a study of cytomegalovirus exposure and HLA in healthy donors. The PCR ran on 60 Vbeta and 13 Jbeta primers. Produced via immunoSEQ multiplex PCR; TCRdb's table is partial and in-frame only. The sample has around 220,000 clones; approximately 80% are singletons. The specimen sequenced was PBMCs. These receptor sequences come from a man aged 40-55 years in good health and CMV-seronegative.

This chain uses TRBV15 with TRBJ1-5, with D possibly being TRBD1 (5 bases). CDR3 length: 12 amino acids. The ends were cut back, 5 bases at V and 9 bases at J, with 11 bases in the middle. The germline gives CDR1 LNHNV, CDR2 YYDKDF (reference sequence). The CDR3 loop is CATSPSDTPQHF. CDR3 coding DNA: TGTGCCACCAGCCCCTCGGACACGCCCCAGCATTTT.

This clone was recorded once. The chain joins TRBV28 to TRBJ2-7, with D perhaps matching TRBD1 (5 bases). Germline V gene lookup returns CDR1 MDHEN and CDR2 SYDVKM. This CDR3 comprises 12 residues. V lost 7 bases and J 5 bases, leaving 12 bases between the germline ends. The CDR3 DNA is TGTGCCAGCACTAGGGGCGGAAACGAGCAGTACTTC. Encoded protein: CASTRGGNEQYF.

This chain connects TRBV11-2 to TRBJ2-7, with D perhaps TRBD1 (5 bases). The length of the CDR3 is 15 residues. V lost 5 bases to trimming and J lost 3 bases, with 17 bases between them. The germline CDR1 and CDR2 sequences are SGHAT and FQNNGV. The CDR3 reads CASSNRQRKFYEQYF. The CDR3 DNA follows: TGTGCCAGCAGCAATCGACAGCGAAAGTTCTACGAGCAGTACTTC.

This chain links TRBV5-1 with TRBJ2-6; D unresolved. CDR3 length: 16 amino acids. With 5 bases removed from V and 0 bases from J, the gap between germline ends came to 12 bases. Germline CDR1 and CDR2: SGHRS and YFSETQ. CDR3 sequence (DNA): TGCGCCAGCAGTTTATCCCCGAGCTCTGGGGCCAACGTCCTGACTTTC. Translation: CASSLSPSSGANVLTF.

The chain employs TRBV5-1 and TRBJ2-5; weak D call: TRBD2 (6 bases). Trimming shortened V by 5 bases and J by 5 bases, and 16 bases separated the two germline ends. The CDR3 covers 14 residues. Germline V lookup: CDR1 SGHRS, CDR2 YFSETQ. DNA for the CDR3: TGCGCCAGCAGAAACGTCGAGGGGAGGGAGACCCAGTACTTC. This sequence encodes CASRNVEGRETQYF.

The genes are TRBV19 and TRBJ2-1, with D possibly matching TRBD2 (6 bases). V lost 1 base and J lost 2, with 9 bases in between. Looked up from germline, CDR1 is LNHDA and CDR2 is SQIVND (reference sequence). CDR3 length equals 15 residues. This chain's CDR3 is CASSIGGVPYNEQFF. In nucleotides, the CDR3 is TGTGCCAGTAGTATAGGGGGGGTGCCCTACAATGAGCAGTTCTTC.

V is TRBV4-2 and J is TRBJ1-6, with 9 bases fitting TRBD1. V dropped 3 bases and J dropped 6; count of bases not matched to a gene: 9. The germline gives CDR1 LGHNA, CDR2 YNFKEQ. The length of the CDR3 is 17 residues. The chain's CDR3 is CASSHYTPGQGNSPLHF. The DNA for the CDR3 is TGTGCCAGCAGCCATTACACTCCGGGACAGGGTAATTCACCCCTCCACTTT.

The rearrangement joins TRBV7-9 to TRBJ2-5, with TRBD1 as a possible D gene (6 bases). V lost 1 base and J lost 4, with 13 bases in between. The CDR3 consists of 15 residues. Germline lookup yields CDR1 SEHNR and CDR2 FQNEAQ (reference sequence). The CDR3 sequence is CASSLDPGARETQYF. CDR3 in DNA: TGTGCCAGCAGCTTAGACCCAGGGGCGAGAGAGACCCAGTACTTC.

The rearrangement joins TRBV28 to TRBJ2-7; possibly TRBD1 for D (6 bases). The CDR3 is made up of 11 amino acids. Trimming removed 10 bases from V and 9 bases from J, with 16 bases in between. Per germline, CDR1 MDHEN and CDR2 SYDVKM. The CDR3 nucleotides are TGTGCCACCTCGACAGGCACCGGGCAGTACTTC. Translated, it gives CATSTGTGQYF.

The chain carries TRBV28 and TRBJ1-4, with D tentatively TRBD1 (6 bases). V was clipped by 7 bases and J by 8 bases, with 20 bases between them. CDR3 length: 15 residues. Germline CDR1 MDHEN, CDR2 SYDVKM. CDR3 amino acids: CASILGGGVGEKLFF. The CDR3 DNA follows: TGTGCCAGCATCCTAGGGGGTGGGGTAGGCGAAAAACTGTTTTTT.

V gene TRBV7-9 combines with J gene TRBJ2-1; maybe TRBD2 (5 bases). The CDR3 totals 15 residues. Germline V gene sequence: CDR1 SEHNR, CDR2 FQNEAQ (reference sequence). V was clipped by 2 bases and J by 0 bases, with 8 bases between them. DNA of the CDR3: TGTGCCAGCAGCTTAATAGGGAGCTCCTACAATGAGCAGTTCTTC. It encodes CASSLIGSSYNEQFF.

This clone came up a few times. CDR3 DNA: TGCGCCAGCAGGAGGCGGGAGTTTATTGGAGAGACCCAGTACTTC. Translation gives CASRRREFIGETQYF. This chain links TRBV5-1 with TRBJ2-5; 7 nucleotides agree with TRBD2. J was trimmed by 4 bases and V by 5 bases; bases with no gene match: 11. The CDR3 sequence is 15 residues long. CDR1 is SGHRS and CDR2 is YFSETQ in the germline V gene.

This sequence joins TRBV4-3 and TRBJ2-2; D might be TRBD2 (5 bases). CDR1 is LGHNA and CDR2 is YSLEER in the germline V gene. This CDR3 comprises 16 residues. V gave up 0 bases and J gave up 1 base, with 9 bases separating them. The CDR3 is CASSQEFSGNTGELFF. The CDR3 nucleotides read TGCGCCAGCAGCCAAGAGTTCAGCGGGAACACCGGGGAGCTGTTTTTT.

A remark on this clone: A junction boundary mismatches the germline segment, possibly from a read error. The J gene is TRBJ1-5, the V gene TRBV7-9, with 7 bases lining up with TRBD1. This CDR3 region has 16 residues. The germline V gene has CDR1 SEHNR and CDR2 FQNEAQ (reference sequence). The CDR3 here is CSSSKSRDRLNQPQHF. Written as DNA, the CDR3 is TGTTCCAGCAGCAAATCCAGGGACAGACTCAATCAGCCCCAGCATTTT.

V usage is TRBV4-1 and J usage is TRBJ1-6; D perhaps matches TRBD1 (5 bases). The V gene's germline CDR1 is MGHRA and CDR2 YSYEKL. This CDR3 contains 17 residues. V lost 1 base and J lost 10, with 20 bases in between. The CDR3 sequence is CASSQGGGGWTLSPLHF. The CDR3 nucleotides read TGCGCCAGCAGCCAAGGAGGTGGGGGGTGGACATTGTCACCCCTCCACTTT.

With respect to this clone: The junction departs from the called germline gene at one end, perhaps through a read error. The CDR3 sequence is CSSSLNNPGQGRGYTF. CDR3 bases: TGTTCCAGCAGCTTAAACAATCCGGGACAGGGTCGTGGCTACACCTTC. The chain is built from TRBV7-9 and TRBJ1-2; 9 nucleotides line up with TRBD1. The V gene's germline CDR1 is SEHNR and CDR2 FQNEAQ (reference sequence). CDR3 length: 16 amino acids.

This chain uses TRBV28 with TRBJ2-1; 8 bases map to TRBD1. V lost 6 bases and J lost 8; bases outside the gene matches: 9. The CDR3 sequence is 14 residues long. Germline lookup yields CDR1 MDHEN and CDR2 SYDVKM. The CDR3, as DNA: TGTGCCAGCAGCCGCCAGGACAGGGACTATGAGCAGTTCTTC. Encoded protein: CASSRQDRDYEQFF. The complete variable domain, with remaining parts taken from reference TRBV28 and TRBJ2-1, reads DVKVTQSSRYLVKRTGEKVFLECVQDMDHENMFWYRQDPGLGLRLIYFSYDVKMKEKGDIPEGYSVSREKKERFSLILESASTNQTSMYLCASSRQDRDYEQFFGPGTRLTVL.

The V call is TRBV5-1, the J call TRBJ2-1; perhaps TRBD2 as D (5 bases). Trimming pared 0 bases from V and 6 bases from J, leaving 10 bases between. The V gene's germline CDR1 is SGHRS and CDR2 YFSETQ. This CDR3 region has 14 residues. The CDR3 bases are TGCGCCAGCAGCTTGGCCCTAACTAGCAATGAGCAGTTCTTC. Residues: CASSLALTSNEQFF. The whole variable domain, remainder taken from reference TRBV5-1 and TRBJ2-1, is KAGVTQTPRYLIKTRGQQVTLSCSPISGHRSVSWYQQTPGQGLQFLFEYFSETQRNKGNFPGRFSGRQFSNSRSEMNVSTLELGDSALYLCASSLALTSNEQFFGPGTRLTVL.

The chain has TRBV5-1 and TRBJ2-2; tentative D call: TRBD1 (5 bases). CDR3 length equals 16 residues. Trimming pared 0 bases from V and 1 base from J, leaving 10 bases between. Germline CDR1 reads SGHRS; CDR2 reads YFSETQ. As DNA, the CDR3 is TGCGCCAGCAGCTTGGATCCAGGGTTGAACACCGGGGAGCTGTTTTTT. Translated, it gives CASSLDPGLNTGELFF.

Of note for this clone: A junction boundary mismatches the germline segment, possibly from a read error. The V call is TRBV20-1, the J call TRBJ1-4; D uncertain. The CDR3 is made up of 10 amino acids. The germline V gene has CDR1 DFQATT and CDR2 SNEGSKA (reference sequence). As DNA, the CDR3 is TGCAGTGCTAGAGCCGTCTACGGGGTTTTT. Encoded protein: CSARAVYGVF.

This chain uses TRBV7-2 with TRBJ2-3, with D perhaps matching TRBD2 (8 bases). This CDR3 region has 18 residues. The V end was cut by 6 bases, the J end by 6 bases, with 28 bases between. Germline V gene lookup returns CDR1 SGHTA and CDR2 FQGNSA. The CDR3 region is CASSLLSSGTARWDTQYF. The CDR3 coding sequence is TGTGCCAGCAGTTTACTAAGTAGCGGGACAGCGAGGTGGGATACGCAGTATTTT.

J is TRBJ1-3 and V is TRBV18; D is ambiguous. Germline V gives CDR1 KGHSH, CDR2 LQKENI. This CDR3 spans 16 amino acids. Between the trimmed V and J ends, which lost 1 base and 3 bases, there was a span of 13 bases. CDR3 nucleotides: TGTGCCAGCTCACCACTTCAGGCAGGCCATGGAAACACCATATATTTT. It specifies CASSPLQAGHGNTIYF. The whole variable domain, remainder taken from reference TRBV18 and TRBJ1-3, is NAGVMQNPRHLVRRRGQEARLRCSPMKGHSHVYWYRQLPEEGLKFMVYLQKENIIDESGMPKERFSAEFPKEGPSILRIQQVVRGDSAAYFCASSPLQAGHGNTIYFGEGSWLTVV.

The chain links TRBV9 to TRBJ2-1, with TRBD2 matching over 8 bases. The CDR3 is 15 residues long. With V trimmed by 4 bases and J by 6 bases, 9 bases remained unmatched. Germline values: CDR1 SGDLS, CDR2 YYNGEE. The CDR3, as DNA: TGTGCCAGCAGCCGTCGCGGGGGGTCTCTCAATGAGCAGTTCTTC. Amino acid sequence: CASSRRGGSLNEQFF.

The genes are TRBV7-9 and TRBJ2-7, with D uncertain. Trimming took off 3 bases at V and 3 bases at J, with 6 bases between the two ends. CDR3 size: 12 residues. Germline CDR1 and CDR2: SEHNR and FQNEAQ (reference sequence). The CDR3 here is CASSLGYYEQYF. Here the CDR3 DNA reads TGTGCCAGCAGCTTGGGCTACTACGAGCAGTACTTC.

The chain combines TRBV6-5 with TRBJ2-7, with D perhaps TRBD1 (6 bases). In germline, CDR1 is MNHEY, CDR2 SVGAGI. Trimming took off 8 bases at V and 0 bases at J, with 8 bases between the two ends. The CDR3 is made up of 12 amino acids. CDR3 DNA sequence: TGTGCCAGCGGGACAAACTCCTACGAGCAGTACTTC. Translated, it gives CASGTNSYEQYF.

V gene TRBV6-5 combines with J gene TRBJ2-7; perhaps TRBD1 as D (5 bases). Per the germline V gene, CDR1 is MNHEY and CDR2 is SVGAGI. V was pared by 6 bases and J by 3 bases, with 18 bases between. The CDR3 sequence is 15 residues long. CDR3 sequence reads: CASSPWGHTLYEQYF. For the CDR3, the DNA is TGTGCCAGCAGCCCGTGGGGCCACACCCTCTACGAGCAGTACTTC.